The 26 T cell receptor beta chains presented below share a single source sample, sequenced in a study of T cells in Graves' hyperthyroidism and ophthalmopathy. Researchers took RNA transcripts and amplified the TCR beta CDR3 regions from them. RT-PCR in the first round (using the HTBI primer set) targeted the TCR CDR3. MiXCR, applied by TCRdb to the multiplex PCR reads, yields one record per CDR3 protein. The sample comprises some 510,000 distinct CDR3 sequences, less than 25% of which are singletons, and roughly 29% rests with the top ten. The sample comprised blood. The receptors derive from a man between 18 and 29 years old with Graves' hyperthyroidism.

Comments on this clonotype: A much larger clone lies one base from this, so it may be a read error. The chain couples TRBV28 to TRBJ1-2; D unresolved. The CDR3 loop spans 12 amino acids. The germline CDR1 and CDR2 sequences are MDHEN and SYDVKM. CDR3 region: CASSSRTDGYSF. CDR3 DNA: TGTGCCAGCAGCTCCCGAACGGATGGCTACAGCTTC.

Many counts were recorded for this clonotype. The junction and the germline gene differ at one end; a read error may be behind it. V gene TRBV27 combines with J gene TRBJ1-2; unclear D gene. Looked up from germline, CDR1 is MNHEY and CDR2 is SMNVEV (reference sequence). This CDR3 spans 15 amino acids. Written as DNA, the CDR3 is TGTGCCAGCAGCTTATCGCCGATCGATCTGGATGGCTACACCTTC. It specifies CASSLSPIDLDGYTF.

This clonotype showed up just a few times. The V gene is TRBV19, the J gene TRBJ2-5; 7 nucleotides agree with TRBD2. In germline, CDR1 is LNHDA, CDR2 SQIVND (reference sequence). This CDR3 is built from 15 residues. The V and J ends lost 4 bases and 5 bases, in that order; junction bases with no gene match: 10. CDR3 in amino acids: CASSTSSGWGETQYF. The CDR3 DNA reads as TGTGCCAGTAGTACATCTAGCGGCTGGGGGGAGACCCAGTACTTC.

The rearrangement uses TRBV28 and TRBJ1-6; 9 nucleotides line up with TRBD1. This CDR3 comprises 14 residues. Germline V gene lookup returns CDR1 MDHEN and CDR2 SYDVKM. V shed 5 bases and J 8 bases; nucleotides not matched to a gene: 4. The CDR3 loop is CASSPRDRDSPLHF. Here the CDR3 DNA reads TGTGCCAGCAGTCCACGGGACAGGGATTCACCCCTCCACTTT.

At least ten counts were recorded for this clonotype. The chain has TRBV7-9 and TRBJ1-2, with TRBD1 matching over 9 bases. Germline lookup yields CDR1 SEHNR and CDR2 FQNEAQ (reference sequence). The CDR3 covers 15 residues. The J segment lost 3 bases and the V segment lost 2 bases, leaving 4 bases of the junction unmatched. CDR3 residues: CASSLPGQGDYGYTF. The CDR3 DNA is TGTGCCAGCAGCTTACCGGGACAGGGCGACTATGGCTACACCTTC. Complete variable domain (other parts from reference TRBV7-9 and TRBJ1-2): DTGVSQNPRHKITKRGQNVTFRCDPISEHNRLYWYRQTLGQGPEFLTYFQNEAQLEKSRLLSDRFSAERPKGSFSTLEIQRTEQGDSAMYLCASSLPGQGDYGYTFGSGTRLTVV.

This clonotype has at least ten counts. The gene calls are TRBV6-1 and TRBJ1-5, with D possibly TRBD1 on 6 matching bases. CDR1 and CDR2 from the germline V gene are MNHNS and SASEGT. The V gene lost 1 base and the J gene lost 6 bases, with 16 bases spanning the gap. The CDR3 runs 16 residues. The CDR3 DNA sequence: TGTGCCAGCAGTGAAGGGGTGGGGGGCTCGAGTCAGCCCCAGCATTTT. Residues: CASSEGVGGSSQPQHF.

Ten or more counts support this clonotype. The chain has TRBV4-1 and TRBJ1-1; 8 bases are a match to TRBD1. The CDR3 contains 16 residues. J was trimmed by 4 bases and V by 1 base; bases with no gene match: 8. Per the germline V gene, CDR1 is MGHRA and CDR2 is YSYEKL. The CDR3 region has the DNA TGCGCCAGCAGCCAAGCCCAGGGGGCGAAGGGCACTGAAGCTTTCTTT. Translation: CASSQAQGAKGTEAFF.

This clonotype has at least ten counts. The chain has TRBV15 and TRBJ1-2, with D hard to call. Between the trimmed V and J ends, which lost 0 bases and 3 bases, there was a span of 14 bases. CDR3 length: 16 residues. From germline, CDR1 is LNHNV and CDR2 YYDKDF (reference sequence). CDR3 nucleotides: TGTGCCACCAGCAGAGATTGGCGGACGCCCGACTATGGCTACACCTTC. This codes for CATSRDWRTPDYGYTF.

This sequence joins TRBV5-1 and TRBJ1-1; D is possibly TRBD1 (5 bases). V lost 1 base, J lost 0 bases, and 7 bases lay in between. Germline CDR1 SGHRS, CDR2 YFSETQ. The CDR3 spans 14 residues. The CDR3 loop is CASSLRTLNTEAFF. CDR3 coding DNA: TGCGCCAGCAGCTTGAGGACACTGAACACTGAAGCTTTCTTT.

This clonotype was seen at least ten times. The V call is TRBV12-3 or TRBV12-4, the J call TRBJ1-2; 10 bases are shared with TRBD1. The CDR3 runs 13 residues. V was pared by 6 bases and J by 7 bases, with 5 bases of the junction left unmatched. The CDR3 sequence is CASSPDRGAGYTF. The CDR3, as DNA: TGTGCCAGCAGCCCGGACAGGGGGGCTGGCTACACCTTC.

Ten or more counts support this clonotype. V is TRBV7-8 and J is TRBJ2-5; D is uncertain. The CDR3 is 15 amino acids. Trimming left V 3 bases short and J 2 bases short, with 13 bases between. Per germline, CDR1 SGHVS and CDR2 FQNEAQ. CDR3 residues: CASSLPGFAQETQYF. As DNA, the CDR3 is TGTGCCAGCAGCTTGCCGGGTTTTGCTCAAGAGACCCAGTACTTC.

At least ten counts were recorded for this clonotype. The chain links TRBV28 to TRBJ1-1; 8 positions match TRBD1. The CDR3 has 17 amino acids. The V gene's germline CDR1 is MDHEN and CDR2 SYDVKM. The junction had 18 bases not matched to a gene; V was cut back by 6 bases and J by 6 bases. The CDR3 DNA sequence: TGTGCCAGCAGCAGCCGAATAACCAGGGGGCTACGCGCTGAAGCTTTCTTT. The encoded protein is CASSSRITRGLRAEAFF.

This clonotype was seen more than once but under ten times. A read error may explain this, as a much larger clone is one base away. The chain carries TRBV11-2 and TRBJ1-1; maybe TRBD1 (5 bases). The CDR3 extends over 14 amino acids. Germline V CDR1 and CDR2: SGHAT, FQNNGV. The CDR3 loop reads CASSLWIIGTESFF. The CDR3 DNA is TGTGCCAGCAGCTTGTGGATCATCGGGACTGAATCTTTCTTT. Variable domain in full (rest from reference TRBV11-2 and TRBJ1-1): EAGVAQSPRYKIIEKRQSVAFWCNPISGHATLYWYQQILGQGPKLLIQFQNNGVVDDSQLPKDRFSAERLKGVDSTLKIQPAKLEDSAVYLCASSLWIIGTESFFGQGTRLTVV.

The chain uses TRBV12-3 or TRBV12-4 and TRBJ1-1, with D tentatively TRBD1 (5 bases). The length of the CDR3 is 13 residues. The V end was cut by 3 bases, the J end by 6 bases, with 11 bases between. The CDR3 DNA is TGTGCCAGCAGTTTCGGGGGGGTCGCTGAAGCTTTCTTT. It codes for CASSFGGVAEAFF.

This clonotype was detected many times. This chain uses TRBV12-3 or TRBV12-4 with TRBJ2-2, with D possibly matching TRBD1 (5 bases). Trimming cost V 9 bases and J 0 bases, with 8 bases left between them. This CDR3 is built from 13 residues. CDR3 sequence: CASQDTNTGELFF. CDR3 coding DNA: TGTGCCAGTCAGGACACGAACACCGGGGAGCTGTTTTTT.

This clonotype was observed a few times. The rearrangement joins TRBV2 to TRBJ1-5, with D perhaps matching TRBD1 (5 bases). Germline CDR1 SNHLY, CDR2 FYNNEI. The CDR3 sequence is 14 residues long. V gave up 4 bases and J gave up 5 bases, with 12 bases separating them. In nucleotides, the CDR3 is TGTGCCAGCAGTGGCACGACGGGGGATCAGCCCCAGCATTTT. Amino acids: CASSGTTGDQPQHF.

J is TRBJ1-2 and V is TRBV11-1; D might be TRBD1 (5 bases). The CDR3 covers 16 residues. Germline CDR1 SGHAT, CDR2 FQDESV (reference sequence). Trimming took 5 bases from V and 0 from J, leaving 16 bases between them. The CDR3 bases are TGTGCCAGCAGCGGGGGGATAAGTACGGCTAACTATGGCTACACCTTC. Protein product: CASSGGISTANYGYTF.

The gene calls are TRBV12-3 or TRBV12-4 and TRBJ2-7; no clear D gene. The CDR3 contains 14 residues. The ends were cut back, 2 bases at V and 5 bases at J, with 13 bases in the middle. In DNA form, the CDR3 reads TGTGCCAGCAGTTTATACGTGACAAACGACGAGCAGTACTTC. It yields the protein CASSLYVTNDEQYF.

In its sample, this clonotype was seen many times. The chain is built from TRBV5-1 and TRBJ2-5; D is perhaps TRBD1 (6 bases). CDR1 and CDR2 from the germline V gene are SGHRS and YFSETQ. The CDR3 runs to 16 residues. Between the trimmed V and J ends, which lost 0 bases and 5 bases, there was a span of 17 bases. CDR3 sequence (DNA): TGCGCCAGCAGCTTGGCGGTGGACAGTCGCGGGGAGACCCAGTACTTC. This gives the protein CASSLAVDSRGETQYF.

This clonotype was seen repeatedly, ten times or more. J is TRBJ1-5 and V is TRBV6-1; TRBD1 might be the D (5 bases). Deletions cut 0 bases from V and 4 bases from J, with 10 bases between. The V gene's germline CDR1 is MNHNS and CDR2 SASEGT. CDR3 length: 15 residues. DNA of the CDR3: TGTGCCAGCAGTGAAGCGGGTGGGGGTAATCAGCCCCAGCATTTT. It codes for CASSEAGGGNQPQHF.

This clonotype was seen at least ten times. The chain carries TRBV15 and TRBJ2-1, with D possibly TRBD2 on 6 matching bases. CDR1 and CDR2 (germline): LNHNV, YYDKDF (reference sequence). The length of the CDR3 is 15 residues. The V gene lost 2 bases and the J gene lost 4 bases, with 12 bases spanning the gap. In DNA form, the CDR3 reads TGTGCCACCAGCAGATCCGGGACTGTGTACAATGAGCAGTTCTTC. It encodes CATSRSGTVYNEQFF.

This clonotype has ten or more counts. The V gene is TRBV9, the J gene TRBJ2-5; TRBD1 aligns across 9 bases. Losses at the gene ends were 3 bases for V and 1 base for J; bases not matched to a gene: 13. This CDR3 comprises 18 residues. CDR1 SGDLS and CDR2 YYNGEE come from the germline V gene. The CDR3 nucleotides are TGTGCCAGCAGCGAAGGACCCGTGGACAGGGGCGGCCAAGAGACCCAGTACTTC. Translating gives CASSEGPVDRGGQETQYF. The whole variable domain, remainder taken from reference TRBV9 and TRBJ2-5, is DSGVTQTPKHLITATGQRVTLRCSPRSGDLSVYWYQQSLDQGLQFLIQYYNGEERAKGNILERFSAQQFPDLHSELNLSSLELGDSALYFCASSEGPVDRGGQETQYFGPGTRLLVL.

This clonotype was observed a handful of times. The chain employs TRBV5-1 and TRBJ1-6; no clear D gene. CDR1 SGHRS and CDR2 YFSETQ come from the germline V gene. V lost 0 bases and J 8 bases, leaving 12 bases between the germline ends. This CDR3 has 15 residues. The CDR3 sequence is CASSLEGMEDSPLHF. The CDR3 DNA sequence: TGCGCCAGCAGCTTGGAAGGCATGGAGGATTCACCCCTCCACTTT.

This clonotype has at least ten counts. The chain joins TRBV6-2 or TRBV6-3 to TRBJ2-2; possible D gene TRBD1, 7 bases. The CDR3 contains 13 residues. V was trimmed by 11 bases and J by 6 bases, leaving 16 bases between them. Germline V lookup: CDR1 MNHEY, CDR2 SVGEGT. The CDR3 region is CALRRGQAGELFF. The CDR3 region has the DNA TGTGCCCTGAGGAGGGGGCAGGCCGGGGAGCTGTTTTTT.

This clonotype came up many times. The chain has TRBV30 and TRBJ1-1; maybe TRBD1 (5 bases). The germline CDR1 and CDR2 sequences are GTSNPN and SVGIG (reference sequence). The ends were cut back, 4 bases at V and 5 bases at J, with 11 bases in the middle. There are 12 residues in the CDR3. This CDR3 reads CAWNGARTEAFF. Written as DNA, the CDR3 is TGTGCCTGGAATGGGGCCAGAACTGAAGCTTTCTTT.

This clonotype has at least ten counts. V gene TRBV20-1 combines with J gene TRBJ2-7, with 7 bases matching TRBD1. J lost 5 bases, V lost 0 bases, and 7 bases had no gene match. This CDR3 has 14 residues. Germline CDR1 is DFQATT and CDR2 is SNEGSKA (reference sequence). The CDR3 here is CSARDILGTDEQYF. CDR3 DNA: TGCAGTGCTAGAGATATCCTCGGGACAGACGAGCAGTACTTC.